This paragraph covers one T cell receptor (beta chain) sequence. The antigen is unknown. The junction differs from germline at one of its ends, possibly a read error. Investigators took RNA and DNA out together from roughly 18-30 mg of unsorted bulk tissue. This CDR3 contains 16 residues. CDR1 SGHAT and CDR2 FQNNGV come from the germline V gene. The source of the sample is a study of tumor-infiltrating lymphocytes in primary liver carcinoma. On the study more broadly: The patient group consisted of men and women aged 30 to 69 years. Study results and caveats: Against blood, tumors held a significantly higher top-250-clone fraction (p = 0.039).

Reverse transcription of 500 to 650 ng total RNA with a constant-region primer produced TCR beta cDNA. The TCR beta library was amplified through three nested multiplex PCR rounds in a modified ARM-PCR procedure. Researchers ran the first two PCR rounds for roughly 11 cycles each with TRBV1-TRBV30 forward primers and a C-beta reverse primer. One entry per CDR3 protein, called by TCRdb with MiXCR from the multiplex PCR reads. The sample shows roughly 120,000 distinct CDR3 sequences, 65% of them seen only once. The gene calls are TRBV11-2 and TRBJ2-2; possibly TRBD1 for D (5 bases). The clonotype originates from a woman aged 55-69 years with primary liver carcinoma and hepatitis B virus infection. The sequencing input was liver tumor tissue from sampling region 1. Described subset: tumor region T1, superior pole. CDR3 loop: CTSSDGCNTNTRDLFF. CDR3 coding DNA: TGTACCAGCAGCGACGGATGCAACACGAACACCAGGGATCTGTTTTTT.